These 5 T cell receptor beta chains came from one sample sequenced in a study of shared clonotypes between healthy human individuals. Sequencing was performed with immunoSEQ multiplex PCR; in TCRdb, only in-frame clones are kept and a portion is missing. The sample includes 2,500,000 or so clones, 90% to 95% of them seen just once. Sequenced input: naive CD4+ T cells sorted from blood. Noted subset: CD45RA+ positively selected. The receptors were gathered from a man aged 18 to 30 in good health.

This chain connects TRBV27 to TRBJ1-2, with D tentatively TRBD1 (5 bases). The ends were cut back, 0 bases at V and 4 bases at J, with 12 bases in the middle. In germline, CDR1 is MNHEY, CDR2 SMNVEV (reference sequence). The CDR3 is 15 amino acids. CDR3 bases: TGTGCCAGCAGTTTATCGTGGGGGGTGGGCTATGGCTACACCTTC. Translated, it gives CASSLSWGVGYGYTF.

The chain carries TRBV6-5 and TRBJ1-3; maybe TRBD1 (5 bases). Deletions cut 0 bases from V and 2 bases from J, with 11 bases between. Germline CDR1 is MNHEY and CDR2 is SVGAGI. The CDR3 has 16 residues. Here the CDR3 DNA reads TGTGCCAGCAGTTACTCTCGCAGGGTGGCTGGAAACACCATATATTTT. It specifies CASSYSRRVAGNTIYF.

The CDR3 sequence is CASSQEAVYRNSPLHF. The CDR3 DNA is TGCGCCAGCAGCCAAGAGGCCGTGTATAGGAATTCACCCCTCCACTTT. The rearrangement joins TRBV4-3 to TRBJ1-6; D call uncertain. Per germline, CDR1 LGHNA and CDR2 YSLEER. Deletions cut 0 bases from V and 7 bases from J, with 13 bases between. The CDR3 contains 16 residues.

The CDR3 DNA reads TGTGCCATCAGTGAGTCCGCACTAGCGGCAGATACGCAGTATTTT. It encodes CAISESALAADTQYF. The V and J genes are TRBV10-3 and TRBJ2-3; 8 nucleotides line up with TRBD2. The germline V gene has CDR1 ENHRY and CDR2 SYGVKD. The CDR3 extends over 15 amino acids. Losses at the gene ends were 0 bases for V and 4 bases for J; bases not matched to a gene: 3.

The CDR3 DNA sequence: TGTGCCAGCGAAACAGGGATCTATGGCTACACCTTC. This sequence encodes CASETGIYGYTF. The rearrangement uses TRBV28 and TRBJ1-2; TRBD1 is a possible D gene (6 bases). Per the germline V gene, CDR1 is MDHEN and CDR2 is SYDVKM. The CDR3 contains 12 residues. V was trimmed by 8 bases and J by 4 bases, leaving 11 bases between them.